Shown below are 30 T cell receptor beta chains from a single sample sequenced in a study of blood T cells in healthy people across ages. A sample-barcoded 5' primer and a J-beta primer mix were used in a second PCR of about 7 to 12 cycles. MiXCR was run by TCRdb on the 5' RACE reads, yielding one entry per CDR3 protein. The data hold around 1,900,000 distinct CDR3 sequences, with roughly two fifths observed a single time. The specimen sequenced was blood. These receptors were collected from a human donor in good health.

The CDR3 loop is CASSFSRDSQYF. The CDR3 coding sequence is TGTGCCAGCAGCTTTAGCCGAGACAGTCAGTACTTC. The chain has TRBV7-2 and TRBJ2-5; maybe TRBD1 (5 bases). The germline V gene encodes CDR1 SGHTA and CDR2 FQGNSA. Trimming took 3 bases from V and 11 from J, leaving 13 bases between them. There are 12 residues in the CDR3.

The chain has TRBV4-1 and TRBJ2-7; 9 bases align to TRBD2. V dropped 1 base and J dropped 0; count of bases not matched to a gene: 7. The CDR3 length is 17 residues. The germline V gene has CDR1 MGHRA and CDR2 YSYEKL. The CDR3 nucleotides read TGCGCCAGCAGCCAAGGGCTAGCGGGGCTAAACTCCTACGAGCAGTACTTC. It is translated as CASSQGLAGLNSYEQYF.

The rearrangement uses TRBV11-2 and TRBJ2-4; D could derive from TRBD1 or TRBD2 (7 bases each). CDR3 length equals 18 residues. CDR1 and CDR2 from the germline V gene are SGHAT and FQNNGV. Trimming stripped 4 bases from V and 6 bases from J, with 25 bases between. The CDR3 loop is CASSYTVAGGGGTNIQYF. The CDR3 DNA follows: TGTGCCAGCAGCTACACCGTAGCAGGGGGGGGTGGAACAAACATTCAGTACTTC.

This clonotype was observed a few times. The rearrangement joins TRBV5-1 to TRBJ2-3; D is perhaps TRBD2 (5 bases). The V gene lost 0 bases and the J gene lost 4 bases, with 12 bases spanning the gap. The CDR3 sequence is 15 residues long. CDR1 and CDR2 (germline): SGHRS, YFSETQ. The CDR3 DNA is TGCGCCAGCAGCTTGGATCTGGGAGCGGCAGATACGCAGTATTTT. It encodes CASSLDLGAADTQYF.

Only a few counts were recorded for this clonotype. The genes are TRBV5-1 and TRBJ2-3, with 8 nucleotides matching TRBD2. This CDR3 spans 16 amino acids. In germline, CDR1 is SGHRS, CDR2 YFSETQ. With 4 bases clipped from V and 5 bases from J, the junction kept 12 bases outside the gene matches. The CDR3 DNA follows: TGCGCCAGCAGCCAAGGGGGACTAGATATCAGAGATACGCAGTATTTT. Its translation: CASSQGGLDIRDTQYF.

This clonotype came up many times. The V and J genes are TRBV7-3 and TRBJ2-3; a weak D match, TRBD1 (6 bases). This CDR3 comprises 13 residues. CDR1 SGHTA and CDR2 FQGTGA come from the germline V gene. V dropped 0 bases and J dropped 6 bases, with 7 bases sitting between them. The CDR3 loop reads CASSLTGADTQYF. The DNA of the CDR3 is TGTGCCAGCAGCTTAACGGGGGCGGATACGCAGTATTTT.

The gene calls are TRBV29-1 and TRBJ1-1; D unresolved. The CDR3 spans 13 residues. The V gene's germline CDR1 is SQVTM and CDR2 ANQGSEA. Trimming took off 8 bases at V and 1 base at J, with 14 bases between the two ends. Here the CDR3 reads CSPAAQGNTEAFF. The DNA of the CDR3 is TGCAGCCCTGCCGCCCAAGGGAACACTGAAGCTTTCTTT.

In this sample, this clonotype turned up many times. The J gene is TRBJ2-5, the V gene TRBV12-3 or TRBV12-4; no definite D call. This CDR3 is 14 amino acids long. Trimming removed 3 bases at V and 1 base at J, with 9 bases between. The CDR3 bases are TGTGCCAGCAGTTTTGTTCCAGTCCAAGAGACCCAGTACTTC. It specifies CASSFVPVQETQYF.

The table lists this clonotype with a few counts. The rearrangement uses TRBV7-9 and TRBJ1-2; D is unclear. The V end was cut by 5 bases, the J end by 7 bases, with 20 bases between. Germline V CDR1 and CDR2: SEHNR, FQNEAQ (reference sequence). This CDR3 comprises 15 residues. CDR3 in DNA: TGTGCCAGCAGCCCCGGCTCTGGGTTTCCCCTTGGCTACACCTTC. It is translated as CASSPGSGFPLGYTF.

The rearrangement uses TRBV6-6 and TRBJ1-4, with D tentatively TRBD1 (5 bases). Germline CDR1 MNHNY, CDR2 SVGAGI (reference sequence). There are 14 residues in the CDR3. With 5 bases removed from V and 5 bases from J, the gap between germline ends came to 12 bases. CDR3 in amino acids: CASSGASPNEKLFF. CDR3 DNA: TGTGCCAGCAGTGGGGCCTCTCCCAATGAAAAACTGTTTTTT.

This clonotype came up a few times. This chain connects TRBV5-6 to TRBJ2-3; perhaps TRBD2 as D (5 bases). From germline, CDR1 is SGHDT and CDR2 YYEEEE. Trimming stripped 0 bases from V and 1 base from J, with 9 bases between. This CDR3 is built from 15 residues. CDR3 sequence (DNA): TGTGCCAGCAGCTTGGGGACTCCCGGCACAGATACGCAGTATTTT. Its translation: CASSLGTPGTDTQYF.

The rearrangement joins TRBV20-1 to TRBJ2-1; 8 bases line up with TRBD2. The tail of the sequence fits TRBJ2-7 better, so the J call may be wrong. CDR1 DFQATT and CDR2 SNEGSKA come from the germline V gene (reference sequence). The CDR3 is 16 amino acids. The CDR3 here is CSARDRAGVSYNEQYF. The DNA for the CDR3 is TGCAGTGCTAGAGATCGAGCGGGGGTCTCCTACAATGAGCAGTACTTC.

This clonotype was observed a few times. The V and J genes are TRBV5-4 and TRBJ2-3; D is possibly TRBD1 (6 bases). Between the trimmed V and J ends, which lost 2 bases and 5 bases, there was a span of 12 bases. The CDR3 runs 14 residues. CDR1 and CDR2 (germline): SGHNT, YYREEE (reference sequence). The CDR3 protein is CASSLDAGVDTQYF. The DNA of the CDR3 is TGTGCCAGCAGCTTAGATGCAGGGGTAGATACGCAGTATTTT.

The chain is built from TRBV13 and TRBJ2-1, with 7 bases matching TRBD2. Germline V gene lookup returns CDR1 PRHDT and CDR2 FYEKMQ (reference sequence). The trim removed 3 bases at V and 6 bases at J, leaving 11 bases unmatched. This CDR3 is 16 amino acids long. The CDR3 DNA is TGTGCCAGCAGCTTTACCGGGACTACTTTGGGCAATGAGCAGTTCTTC. As protein: CASSFTGTTLGNEQFF. Based on the CDR3 plus reference TRBV13 and TRBJ2-1, the full variable domain is AAGVIQSPRHLIKEKRETATLKCYPIPRHDTVYWYQQGPGQDPQFLISFYEKMQSDKGSIPDRFSAQQFSDYHSELNMSSLELGDSALYFCASSFTGTTLGNEQFFGPGTRLTVL.

There are a few counts of this clonotype. This chain connects TRBV7-9 to TRBJ1-1; D unresolved. The CDR3 length is 17 residues. Germline V gene lookup returns CDR1 SEHNR and CDR2 FQNEAQ (reference sequence). Deletions cut 5 bases from V and 5 bases from J, with 24 bases between. The CDR3 DNA is TGTGCCAGCAGCCTATCCCTAGACCCCGGATGGAGTACTGAAGCTTTCTTT. As protein: CASSLSLDPGWSTEAFF.

This clonotype was seen only once. The rearrangement uses TRBV12-3 or TRBV12-4 and TRBJ1-1, with unresolved D. The CDR3 loop spans 12 amino acids. The ends were cut back, 5 bases at V and 6 bases at J, with 10 bases in the middle. The CDR3 loop reads CASSAGGAEAFF. The CDR3 region has the DNA TGTGCCAGCAGTGCAGGTGGGGCTGAAGCTTTCTTT.

This clonotype was seen a few times. The chain joins TRBV6-5 to TRBJ1-2, with TRBD1 identical over 11 bases. J gave up 7 bases and V 5 bases, and 9 bases lay outside the gene matches. The CDR3 contains 15 residues. Per germline, CDR1 MNHEY and CDR2 SVGAGI. The CDR3 DNA reads TGTGCCAGCAGTACCCAGGACAGGGGGCATGGTGGCTACACCTTC. Amino acids: CASSTQDRGHGGYTF.

The rearrangement uses TRBV3-1 and TRBJ2-4; 15 bases match TRBD2. CDR3 length: 18 residues. From germline, CDR1 is LGHDT and CDR2 YNNKEL (reference sequence). Trimming cost V 1 base and J 13 bases; bases outside gene matches: 14. The CDR3 region is CASSQARTSGGAYGEQYF. The CDR3 DNA reads as TGTGCCAGCAGCCAAGCGCGGACTAGCGGGGGGGCTTACGGGGAGCAGTACTTC. Together with reference TRBV3-1 and TRBJ2-4, the CDR3 gives the full variable domain: DTAVSQTPKYLVTQMGNDKSIKCEQNLGHDTMYWYKQDSKKFLKIMFSYNNKELIINETVPNRFSPKSPDKAHLNLHINSLELGDSAVYFCASSQARTSGGAYGEQYFGAGTRLSVL.

J is TRBJ1-5 and V is TRBV7-2; D ambiguous. CDR1 and CDR2 (germline): SGHTA, FQGNSA. V lost 0 bases and J 3 bases, leaving 6 bases between the germline ends. The CDR3 covers 14 residues. CDR3 in amino acids: CASSLARTNQPQHF. The CDR3 DNA follows: TGTGCCAGCAGCTTAGCGCGAACCAATCAGCCCCAGCATTTT.

The sample holds a few counts of this clonotype. The chain links TRBV11-3 to TRBJ2-7; D might be TRBD2 (7 bases). The CDR3 covers 16 residues. The germline V gene encodes CDR1 SGHNT and CDR2 YENEEA. Trimming stripped 5 bases from V and 1 base from J, with 18 bases between. For the CDR3, the DNA is TGTGCCAGCAGCCCCCCTGGGCGGGGGCCGTCCTACGAGCAGTACTTC. It encodes CASSPPGRGPSYEQYF.

This chain joins TRBV6-1 and TRBJ2-4; TRBD2 matches at 9 bases. This CDR3 comprises 18 residues. V lost 6 bases to trimming and J lost 0 bases; unmatched junction nucleotides: 12. Germline-derived CDR1 and CDR2 are MNHNS and SASEGT. CDR3 DNA sequence: TGTGCCAGCAGCGGTCTAGCGGGGTTTTTTCTAGCCAAAAACATTCAGTACTTC. The encoded protein is CASSGLAGFFLAKNIQYF.

The rearrangement uses TRBV7-2 and TRBJ2-5, with D maybe TRBD2 (6 bases). Germline CDR1 is SGHTA and CDR2 is FQGNSA. The CDR3 totals 13 residues. Deletions cut 5 bases from V and 4 bases from J, with 11 bases between. The CDR3 here is CASSRLGGETQYF. CDR3 in DNA: TGTGCCAGCAGCCGTTTGGGGGGAGAGACCCAGTACTTC.

The sample holds a few counts of this clonotype. The chain joins TRBV27 to TRBJ1-2, with a possible D match to TRBD1 (6 bases). In germline, CDR1 is MNHEY, CDR2 SMNVEV (reference sequence). There are 15 residues in the CDR3. The V end was cut by 4 bases, the J end by 2 bases, with 14 bases between. CDR3 sequence (DNA): TGTGCCAGCAGTTCCCTTTTACAGGGAAACTATGGCTACACCTTC. This gives the protein CASSSLLQGNYGYTF.

This clonotype was counted between two and nine times. The J gene is TRBJ2-7, the V gene TRBV10-3; 10 positions match TRBD1. Trimming at V came to 5 bases and at J to 4 bases, leaving 5 bases not matched to a gene. The CDR3 totals 14 residues. In germline, CDR1 is ENHRY, CDR2 SYGVKD. The CDR3 DNA sequence: TGTGCCATCAGTACCTGGGACAGGGGTTACGAGCAGTACTTC. Translated, it gives CAISTWDRGYEQYF.

The chain uses TRBV3-1 and TRBJ2-5; TRBD1 matches 7 bases. The trim removed 6 bases at V and 7 bases at J, leaving 8 bases unmatched. The CDR3 is made up of 13 amino acids. Germline CDR1 and CDR2: LGHDT and YNNKEL (reference sequence). For the CDR3, the DNA is TGTGCCAGCAGTTCAGGGGGATGGGGGACCCAGTACTTC. This gives the protein CASSSGGWGTQYF.

V gene TRBV7-2 combines with J gene TRBJ1-1; D gene ambiguous. Germline V gene data show CDR1 as SGHTA and CDR2 as FQGNSA. Trimming took off 4 bases at V and 4 bases at J, with 10 bases between the two ends. The CDR3 totals 13 residues. This chain's CDR3 is CASSSPLITEAFF. The CDR3 nucleotides read TGTGCCAGCAGCTCTCCTCTGATCACTGAAGCTTTCTTT.

This chain uses TRBV28 with TRBJ2-2; the D gene is possibly TRBD2 (6 bases). This CDR3 has 13 residues. V gave up 6 bases and J gave up 4 bases, with 9 bases separating them. Germline CDR1 MDHEN, CDR2 SYDVKM. CDR3 sequence reads: CASRVGGTGELFF. DNA of the CDR3: TGTGCCAGCAGGGTCGGGGGCACCGGGGAGCTGTTTTTT. Full variable domain (missing parts from reference TRBV28 and TRBJ2-2): DVKVTQSSRYLVKRTGEKVFLECVQDMDHENMFWYRQDPGLGLRLIYFSYDVKMKEKGDIPEGYSVSREKKERFSLILESASTNQTSMYLCASRVGGTGELFFGEGSRLTVL.

Ten or more counts support this clonotype. The rearrangement links TRBV15 to TRBJ2-7; 7 bases agree with TRBD1. J lost 2 bases, V lost 2 bases, and 9 bases had no gene match. Germline values: CDR1 LNHNV, CDR2 YYDKDF (reference sequence). This CDR3 comprises 16 residues. Here the CDR3 reads CATSRLPGTVAYEQYF. The CDR3 DNA reads as TGTGCCACCAGCAGATTACCCGGGACAGTCGCCTACGAGCAGTACTTC.

This clonotype was counted once. This sequence joins TRBV20-1 and TRBJ1-1; D is possibly TRBD1 (6 bases). The CDR3 consists of 16 residues. Germline CDR1 is DFQATT and CDR2 is SNEGSKA (reference sequence). The V and J ends lost 0 bases and 5 bases respectively, with 19 bases between them. The CDR3 coding sequence is TGCAGTGCTAGAGATACGCGTCGTGACAGGAGGACTGAAGCTTTCTTT. Translating it yields CSARDTRRDRRTEAFF.

J is TRBJ1-2 and V is TRBV7-2; maybe TRBD1 (6 bases). Trimming left V 1 base short and J 3 bases short, with 15 bases between. The germline V gene has CDR1 SGHTA and CDR2 FQGNSA. The CDR3 totals 16 residues. CDR3: CASSLVGGGSDYGYTF. The DNA for the CDR3 is TGTGCCAGCAGCTTAGTGGGCGGGGGCAGTGACTATGGCTACACCTTC.